These T cell receptor beta chains were read from a single sample in a study of blood T cell repertoires in COVID-19. Libraries were prepared by immunoSEQ multiplex PCR; TCRdb keeps only in-frame clonotypes and omits some of them. The data hold roughly 86,000 clones, with about 85% observed a single time. Sequencing was carried out using peripheral blood. The receptors were sampled from a woman of 80 years or more with COVID-19, enrolled during active disease. CDR3s include the opening cysteine and the closing phenylalanine or tryptophan. The D gene is left open where the match is weak. Where a row states a size, it is once, few, many or the class of an expanded clone; other rows omit it.

v_call: TRBV6-5
d_call: -
clone_size: -
j_call: TRBJ2-7
cdr3_aa: CASSYGAGTYEQYF
cdr3_nt: TGTGCCAGCAGTTATGGAGCAGGGACCTACGAGCAGTACTTC

v_call: TRBV2
d_call: -
clone_size: -
j_call: TRBJ2-5
cdr3_aa: CASRGPFSDQTQYF
cdr3_nt: TGTGCCAGCAGAGGCCCTTTTAGCGACCAGACCCAGTACTTC

v_call: TRBV18
d_call: -
clone_size: -
j_call: TRBJ2-5
cdr3_aa: CASSPGQETQYF
cdr3_nt: TGTGCCAGCTCACCGGGGCAGGAGACCCAGTACTTC

v_call: TRBV19
d_call: -
clone_size: few
j_call: TRBJ2-3
cdr3_aa: CASSPRPAGAADTQYF
cdr3_nt: TGTGCCAGTAGTCCCCGGCCAGCTGGGGCCGCAGATACGCAGTATTTT

v_call: TRBV7-9
d_call: TRBD2
clone_size: -
j_call: TRBJ2-7
cdr3_aa: CASSFGTRNEQYF
cdr3_nt: TGTGCCAGCAGCTTCGGGACTAGGAACGAGCAGTACTTC

v_call: TRBV18
d_call: TRBD1
clone_size: -
j_call: TRBJ2-7
cdr3_aa: CASSPRTGHYSYEQYF
cdr3_nt: TGTGCCAGCTCACCACGGACAGGGCACTACTCCTACGAGCAGTACTTC

v_call: TRBV18
d_call: TRBD1
clone_size: -
j_call: TRBJ1-1
cdr3_aa: CASSPRQGDTEAFF
cdr3_nt: TGTGCCAGCTCACCACGGCAGGGGGACACTGAAGCTTTCTTT

v_call: TRBV5-4
d_call: TRBD2
clone_size: -
j_call: TRBJ2-2
cdr3_aa: CASSSPTSGRNTGELFF
cdr3_nt: TGTGCCAGCAGCTCCCCGACTAGCGGGAGAAACACCGGGGAGCTGTTTTTT

v_call: TRBV28
d_call: -
clone_size: -
j_call: TRBJ2-3
cdr3_aa: CASRGMPRGTDTQYF
cdr3_nt: TGTGCCAGCAGAGGTATGCCCAGGGGCACAGATACGCAGTATTTT

v_call: TRBV6-5
d_call: -
clone_size: -
j_call: TRBJ2-7
cdr3_aa: CASSLRVGKGYEQYF
cdr3_nt: TGTGCCAGCAGTTTACGGGTCGGGAAAGGCTACGAGCAGTACTTC

v_call: TRBV15
d_call: TRBD1
clone_size: once
j_call: TRBJ1-5
cdr3_aa: CATSRDTGDQPQHF
cdr3_nt: TGTGCCACCAGCAGAGATACAGGGGACCAGCCCCAGCATTTT

v_call: TRBV28
d_call: TRBD1
clone_size: -
j_call: TRBJ2-5
cdr3_aa: CASSHPQTGIHWSETQYF
cdr3_nt: TGTGCCAGCAGCCATCCCCAGACAGGGATACATTGGTCGGAGACCCAGTACTTC

v_call: TRBV7-2
d_call: TRBD1
clone_size: -
j_call: TRBJ2-7
cdr3_aa: CASSLAWTGNYEQYF
cdr3_nt: TGTGCCAGCAGCTTAGCCTGGACAGGGAACTACGAGCAGTACTTC

v_call: TRBV12-3/TRBV12-4
d_call: -
clone_size: -
j_call: TRBJ1-1
cdr3_aa: CATRRMNTEAFF
cdr3_nt: TGTGCTACAAGGAGGATGAACACTGAAGCTTTCTTT

v_call: TRBV10-2
d_call: -
clone_size: -
j_call: TRBJ1-2
cdr3_aa: CASSQGFYGYTF
cdr3_nt: TGCGCCAGCTCCCAGGGTTTCTATGGCTACACCTTC

v_call: TRBV5-8
d_call: -
clone_size: -
j_call: TRBJ2-5
cdr3_aa: CASSPWTEWETQYF
cdr3_nt: TGTGCCAGCAGCCCCTGGACAGAATGGGAGACCCAGTACTTC

v_call: TRBV5-8
d_call: TRBD1
clone_size: -
j_call: TRBJ2-1
cdr3_aa: CASSWSGTGVNEQFF
cdr3_nt: TGTGCCAGCAGCTGGAGCGGGACAGGGGTCAATGAGCAGTTCTTC

v_call: TRBV2
d_call: -
clone_size: -
j_call: TRBJ1-6
cdr3_aa: CASAGLGDSPLHF
cdr3_nt: TGTGCCAGCGCGGGGTTAGGGGATTCACCCCTCCACTTT

v_call: TRBV12-5
d_call: TRBD1
clone_size: -
j_call: TRBJ1-1
cdr3_aa: CASGPITRGRTEAFF
cdr3_nt: TGTGCTAGTGGTCCAATCACGAGGGGGCGAACTGAAGCTTTCTTT

v_call: TRBV6-6
d_call: TRBD1
clone_size: -
j_call: TRBJ2-6
cdr3_aa: CASSAPQGTGANVLTF
cdr3_nt: TGTGCCAGCAGTGCACCACAGGGGACTGGGGCCAACGTCCTGACTTTC

v_call: TRBV5-1
d_call: TRBD2
clone_size: -
j_call: TRBJ2-2
cdr3_aa: CASSRSTSGTTGELFF
cdr3_nt: TGCGCCAGCAGCCGTTCTACTAGCGGGACCACCGGGGAGCTGTTTTTT

v_call: TRBV2
d_call: -
clone_size: once
j_call: TRBJ2-1
cdr3_aa: CASSLDGTQQFF
cdr3_nt: TGTGCCAGCAGCTTAGACGGGACTCAGCAGTTCTTC

v_call: TRBV29-1
d_call: TRBD2
clone_size: -
j_call: TRBJ2-4
cdr3_aa: CSVAGTSGKGYIQYF
cdr3_nt: TGCAGCGTTGCGGGGACTAGCGGGAAGGGTTACATTCAGTACTTC

v_call: TRBV30
d_call: TRBD2
clone_size: -
j_call: TRBJ2-3
cdr3_aa: CAWSVQAGGTDTQYF
cdr3_nt: TGTGCCTGGAGTGTACAAGCGGGGGGCACAGATACGCAGTATTTT

v_call: TRBV6-5
d_call: -
clone_size: -
j_call: TRBJ2-1
cdr3_aa: CASSYPGEQFF
cdr3_nt: TGTGCCAGCAGTTACCCGGGTGAGCAGTTCTTC

v_call: TRBV7-2
d_call: -
clone_size: -
j_call: TRBJ1-6
cdr3_aa: CASSLGDTHSPLHF
cdr3_nt: TGTGCCAGCAGTTTAGGGGACACCCATTCACCCCTCCACTTT

v_call: TRBV18
d_call: TRBD1
clone_size: -
j_call: TRBJ1-5
cdr3_aa: CASSPFTGGNQPQHF
cdr3_nt: TGTGCCAGCTCACCATTTACAGGGGGCAATCAGCCCCAGCATTTT

v_call: TRBV4-3
d_call: TRBD1
clone_size: -
j_call: TRBJ2-1
cdr3_aa: CASSQRQGWGWDEQFF
cdr3_nt: TGCGCCAGCAGTCAGAGACAGGGGTGGGGTTGGGATGAGCAGTTCTTC

v_call: TRBV18
d_call: -
clone_size: -
j_call: TRBJ1-6
cdr3_aa: CASSAESYNSPLHF
cdr3_nt: TGTGCCAGCTCAGCGGAGTCCTATAATTCACCCCTCCACTTT

v_call: TRBV27
d_call: TRBD2
clone_size: -
j_call: TRBJ2-3
cdr3_aa: CASSPMGLANPDTQYF
cdr3_nt: TGTGCCAGCAGTCCAATGGGACTAGCGAACCCAGATACGCAGTATTTT

v_call: TRBV27
d_call: TRBD1
clone_size: -
j_call: TRBJ1-2
cdr3_aa: CASSRTGNPNNYGYTF
cdr3_nt: TGTGCCAGCAGTCGGACAGGAAACCCAAATAACTATGGCTACACCTTC

v_call: TRBV23-1
d_call: -
clone_size: -
j_call: TRBJ2-1
cdr3_aa: CASSHLGQGLYNEQFF
cdr3_nt: TGCGCCAGCAGTCACCTCGGACAGGGACTATACAATGAGCAGTTCTTC

v_call: TRBV7-9
d_call: TRBD1
clone_size: -
j_call: TRBJ1-2
cdr3_aa: CASSLRTGTLFYGYTF
cdr3_nt: TGTGCCAGCAGCTTACGGACAGGGACCCTTTTCTATGGCTACACCTTC

v_call: TRBV11-2
d_call: -
clone_size: -
j_call: TRBJ2-1
cdr3_aa: CASTRIAGPNEQFF
cdr3_nt: TGTGCCAGCACCAGGATCGCGGGACCCAATGAGCAGTTCTTC

v_call: TRBV6-5
d_call: -
clone_size: -
j_call: TRBJ2-1
cdr3_aa: CASRLIAEQFF
cdr3_nt: TGTGCCAGCAGATTAATAGCGGAGCAGTTCTTC

v_call: TRBV6-5
d_call: TRBD1
clone_size: once
j_call: TRBJ1-1
cdr3_aa: CANTGTGGSEAFF
cdr3_nt: TGTGCCAACACCGGGACAGGGGGGAGTGAAGCTTTCTTT

v_call: TRBV7-3
d_call: -
clone_size: -
j_call: TRBJ2-1
cdr3_aa: CASSPGYNEQFF
cdr3_nt: TGTGCCAGCAGCCCGGGGTACAATGAGCAGTTCTTC

v_call: TRBV19
d_call: TRBD1
clone_size: -
j_call: TRBJ1-2
cdr3_aa: CASSTRQGLYGYTF
cdr3_nt: TGTGCCAGTAGTACTCGACAGGGTCTCTATGGCTACACCTTC

v_call: TRBV21-1
d_call: -
clone_size: -
j_call: TRBJ2-2
cdr3_aa: CASRGLAGVSGELFF
cdr3_nt: TGTGCCAGCAGGGGACTAGCGGGAGTATCTGGGGAGCTGTTTTTT

v_call: TRBV30
d_call: -
clone_size: -
j_call: TRBJ1-1
cdr3_aa: CAWSSSRRNTEAFF
cdr3_nt: TGTGCCTGGTCCTCCTCTAGACGGAACACTGAAGCTTTCTTT

v_call: TRBV6-2/TRBV6-3
d_call: -
clone_size: -
j_call: TRBJ2-3
cdr3_aa: CASSLVVGTDTQYF
cdr3_nt: TGTGCCAGCAGCCTAGTTGTAGGCACAGATACGCAGTATTTT

v_call: TRBV7-2
d_call: -
clone_size: -
j_call: TRBJ2-3
cdr3_aa: CASSLGRPDTDTQYF
cdr3_nt: TGTGCCAGCAGCTTAGGCAGGCCGGACACAGATACGCAGTATTTT

v_call: TRBV6-5
d_call: -
clone_size: -
j_call: TRBJ2-7
cdr3_aa: CAARGWTDVYEQYF
cdr3_nt: TGTGCCGCCAGGGGTTGGACAGATGTCTACGAGCAGTACTTC

v_call: TRBV28
d_call: -
clone_size: -
j_call: TRBJ2-3
cdr3_aa: CASSSGIKPTDTQYF
cdr3_nt: TGTGCCAGCAGCTCCGGGATCAAGCCCACAGATACGCAGTATTTT

v_call: TRBV18
d_call: -
clone_size: -
j_call: TRBJ1-6
cdr3_aa: CASSHDGANSPLHF
cdr3_nt: TGTGCCAGCTCACATGACGGAGCAAATTCACCCCTCCACTTT

v_call: TRBV5-1
d_call: -
clone_size: -
j_call: TRBJ2-5
cdr3_aa: CASSLFGEETQYF
cdr3_nt: TGCGCCAGCAGCTTGTTCGGGGAGGAGACCCAGTACTTC

v_call: TRBV10-3
d_call: TRBD1
clone_size: -
j_call: TRBJ1-5
cdr3_aa: CAISESTGGLGNQPQHF
cdr3_nt: TGTGCCATCAGTGAGTCGACAGGGGGTCTTGGCAATCAGCCCCAGCATTTT

v_call: TRBV18
d_call: -
clone_size: -
j_call: TRBJ1-2
cdr3_aa: CASSPTQSSYGYTF
cdr3_nt: TGTGCCAGCTCCCCAACACAGAGCTCCTATGGCTACACCTTC

v_call: TRBV29-1
d_call: TRBD2
clone_size: -
j_call: TRBJ2-1
cdr3_aa: CSVSSGTSGSYNEQFF
cdr3_nt: TGCAGCGTTAGTTCCGGGACTAGCGGCTCCTACAATGAGCAGTTCTTC